A single sample gave rise to the 10 T cell receptor beta chains below, sequenced in a study of blood T cell repertoires in COVID-19. This table comes from immunoSEQ multiplex PCR, and its TCRdb copy is limited to in-frame clones, with some not included. Here the sample spans 150,000 or so clones, over 70% being singletons. The sample was peripheral blood. The receptors here all came from an elderly man with acute or convalescent COVID-19.

J is TRBJ2-1 and V is TRBV6-5; 13 nucleotides match TRBD2. The CDR3 totals 14 residues. Germline loops: CDR1 MNHEY, CDR2 SVGAGI. Trimming at V came to 11 bases and at J to 5 bases, leaving 6 bases not matched to a gene. CDR3 sequence: CAGQLAGGNNEQFF. DNA for the CDR3: TGTGCCGGGCAACTAGCGGGGGGGAACAATGAGCAGTTCTTC.

As regards this clone: At the DNA level, this CDR3 is encoded by other sequences in the same sample as well. The V call is TRBV5-6, the J call TRBJ2-6, with D possibly TRBD2 on 6 matching bases. Trimming removed 1 base from V and 3 bases from J, with 11 bases in between. This CDR3 is 16 amino acids long. Germline V CDR1 and CDR2: SGHDT, YYEEEE. The CDR3 loop is CASSLLGRGGANVLTF. The DNA for the CDR3 is TGTGCCAGCAGCTTGCTCGGGAGAGGTGGGGCCAACGTCCTGACTTTC.

V gene TRBV5-4 combines with J gene TRBJ1-3, with no clear D. Deletions cut 0 bases from V and 4 bases from J, with 14 bases between. Germline lookup yields CDR1 SGHNT and CDR2 YYREEE (reference sequence). The CDR3 spans 16 residues. The CDR3 nucleotides are TGTGCCAGCAGCTTGGCCGGAGGCGACTTAGGAAACACCATATATTTT. It is translated as CASSLAGGDLGNTIYF.

V is TRBV2 and J is TRBJ2-5; D might be TRBD1 (5 bases). V lost 7 bases and J lost 2, with 11 bases in between. The CDR3 is made up of 13 amino acids. Germline CDR1 and CDR2: SNHLY and FYNNEI. The CDR3 sequence: CASKPGRQETQYF. CDR3 sequence (DNA): TGTGCCAGCAAGCCAGGGCGTCAAGAGACCCAGTACTTC.

The table lists this clone with a count of one. This rearrangement joins TRBV6-5 to TRBJ2-7; TRBD1 agrees at 8 bases. The CDR3 is 13 amino acids. Per the germline V gene, CDR1 is MNHEY and CDR2 is SVGAGI. V lost 7 bases and J lost 5; bases outside the gene matches: 7. CDR3 coding DNA: TGTGCCAGCATTCGGACAGGGAGCAACGAGCAGTACTTC. Translated: CASIRTGSNEQYF.

This clone showed up just once. The chain is built from TRBV4-1 and TRBJ1-5; D is ambiguous. This CDR3 is 15 amino acids long. V was clipped by 1 base and J by 3 bases, with 10 bases between them. The germline gives CDR1 MGHRA, CDR2 YSYEKL. The CDR3 nucleotides read TGCGCCAGCAGCCAAGTTCAGGCAGTCAATCAGCCCCAGCATTTT. As protein: CASSQVQAVNQPQHF.

This chain uses TRBV6-5 with TRBJ1-2; 7 nucleotides line up with TRBD1. Germline V gene sequence: CDR1 MNHEY, CDR2 SVGAGI. V lost 6 bases, J lost 3 bases, and 4 bases stayed unmatched. The CDR3 runs to 13 residues. CDR3 in DNA: TGTGCCAGCAGGACAGGGATCGACTATGGCTACACCTTC. It translates to CASRTGIDYGYTF.

The chain employs TRBV11-2 and TRBJ2-2; TRBD2 matches 9 bases. The J segment lost 6 bases and the V segment lost 3 bases, leaving 5 bases of the junction unmatched. The V gene's germline CDR1 is SGHAT and CDR2 FQNNGV. CDR3 length: 15 residues. The CDR3 bases are TGTGCCAGCAGCTTTGTGGGACTAGCCCCCGGGGAGCTGTTTTTT. Amino acid sequence: CASSFVGLAPGELFF.

This sequence joins TRBV30 and TRBJ2-7, with D uncertain. CDR3 length: 12 amino acids. V dropped 1 base and J dropped 2 bases, with 6 bases sitting between them. From germline, CDR1 is GTSNPN and CDR2 SVGIG (reference sequence). CDR3 sequence: CAWSAGPYEQYF. The CDR3 DNA is TGTGCCTGGAGTGCCGGTCCCTACGAGCAGTACTTC.

The V call is TRBV2, the J call TRBJ2-1, with 9 bases that match TRBD2. Germline CDR1 is SNHLY and CDR2 is FYNNEI. The junction had 5 bases not matched to a gene; V was cut back by 1 base and J by 16 bases. The CDR3 sequence is 12 residues long. The CDR3 sequence: CASSEGLAGLFF. CDR3 sequence (DNA): TGTGCCAGCAGTGAAGGGCTAGCGGGGCTATTCTTC.